A selection of T cell receptor beta chains follows, all from one sample in a study of identical twins. Each CDR3 protein is one row after TCRdb ran MiXCR on the 5' RACE reads. Of about 720,000 distinct CDR3 sequences listed, approximately 18% were seen once; the top ten hold approximately 14%. The same specimen was also included in a second study, on T cells expressing NK-cell markers.

Sequenced sample: PBMCs. These receptors came from a young woman in good health. Both conserved end residues are part of each CDR3. The order of the fields is J gene, D gene, clone size, V gene, CDR3 DNA, CDR3 protein. D genes are given only for firm matches. Clone size is given for some rows only: seen once, a few or many times, or a class if the clone is expanded.

>TRBJ2-4|.|.|TRBV15
TGTGCCACCAGCAGAGACTCGAAAAACATTCAGTACTTC
CATSRDSKNIQYF
>TRBJ2-1|TRBD1|few|TRBV11-2
TGTGCCAGCAGCCCTCGGACAGGGGGTGCTCTCAATGAGCAGTTCTTC
CASSPRTGGALNEQFF
>TRBJ2-7|.|.|TRBV25-1
TGTGCCAGCAGCCGGGTCAACGAGCAGTACTTC
CASSRVNEQYF
>TRBJ2-5|TRBD2|many|TRBV27
TGTGCCAGCAGTGTACTAGCGCAGGAGACCCAGTACTTC
CASSVLAQETQYF
>TRBJ2-7|.|.|TRBV10-3
TGTGCCATCAGTGAGCTAGGGGGAGGGTCGCCCTACGAGCAGTACTTC
CAISELGGGSPYEQYF
>TRBJ1-4|.|.|TRBV2
TGTGCCAGCAGGGAACAGGGTGCGGGAAAACTGTTTTTT
CASREQGAGKLFF
>TRBJ2-1|.|.|TRBV12-2
TGTGCACCAGAAAAATTAGGGGGGGGTGAGCAGTTCTTC
CAPEKLGGGEQFF
>TRBJ1-1|.|.|TRBV28
TGTGCCAGCAGTTTCCAGGGTAATGAAGCTTTCTTT
CASSFQGNEAFF
>TRBJ2-7|TRBD2|.|TRBV20-1
TGCAGTGCTAGTCGAGCGGGAGGCGGGTACGAGCAGTACTTC
CSASRAGGGYEQYF
>TRBJ1-5|.|.|TRBV20-1
TGCAGTGCTCACATCGGAGGGGCCGGCAATCAGCCCCAGCATTTT
CSAHIGGAGNQPQHF
>TRBJ1-1|.|few|TRBV29-1
TGCAGCGTGGCTAGGCTTGGGGGGACCACTGAAGCTTTCTTT
CSVARLGGTTEAFF
>TRBJ2-3|.|few|TRBV29-1
TGCAGCGCCGGGGGCTGGAACACAGATACGCAGTATTTT
CSAGGWNTDTQYF
>TRBJ1-1|.|.|TRBV10-1
TGCGCCATTAGATGGCTGGCTGAAGCTTTCTTT
CAIRWLAEAFF
>TRBJ1-5|TRBD1|many|TRBV20-1
TGCAGTGCTAGAGTTGGGACAGGGCATCAGCCCCAGCATTTT
CSARVGTGHQPQHF
>TRBJ2-1|.|.|TRBV9
TGTGCCAGCAGCGATGGCAACCACAATGAGCAGTTCTTC
CASSDGNHNEQFF
>TRBJ1-6|.|.|TRBV3-1
TGTGCCAGCAGCCAAGTATCCTATAATTCACCCCTCCACTTT
CASSQVSYNSPLHF
>TRBJ1-6|TRBD1|few|TRBV27
TGTGCCAGCAGACCGACAGGGGGTAATTCACCCCTCCACTTT
CASRPTGGNSPLHF
>TRBJ2-3|.|.|TRBV3-1
TGTGCCAGCAGCCCCCGACGACAGGCCGGGCACACAGATACGCAGTATTTT
CASSPRRQAGHTDTQYF
>TRBJ2-1|.|few|TRBV24-1
TGTGCCACCAGTGCAGGTCGGAATGAGCAGTTCTTC
CATSAGRNEQFF
>TRBJ2-1|.|.|TRBV3-1
TGTGCCAGCAGCCAAGGTTCGGGACCCATGGGGGTCAATGAGCAGTTCTTC
CASSQGSGPMGVNEQFF
>TRBJ2-3|.|.|TRBV20-1
TGCAGTGCTAGCGGGGGACTCCCCACAGATACGCAGTATTTT
CSASGGLPTDTQYF
>TRBJ2-3|TRBD2|once|TRBV2
TGTGCCAGCAGTGGGACCGGGACTAGGGATCGAGATACGCAGTATTTT
CASSGTGTRDRDTQYF
>TRBJ1-2|TRBD1|few|TRBV5-1
TGCGCCAGCAGCTTTGAGGGGGCGCAGGGCTACACCTTC
CASSFEGAQGYTF
>TRBJ2-7|.|.|TRBV20-1
TGCAGTGCTAGTCCAGTCACCTACGAGCAGTACTTC
CSASPVTYEQYF
>TRBJ1-2|TRBD1|.|TRBV20-1
TGCAGTGCTAGCTGGCAGGGGGGCATAAAGGGCTACACCTTC
CSASWQGGIKGYTF
>TRBJ2-1|.|.|TRBV10-3
TGTGCCATCAGTGAAGGGGCCCTGGACACTGAGCAGTTCTTC
CAISEGALDTEQFF
>TRBJ2-7|TRBD1|few|TRBV6-1
TGTGCCAGCAGCACTACAGGGGTCACGGTGGGCGAGCAGTACTTC
CASSTTGVTVGEQYF
>TRBJ2-7|.|.|TRBV12-3/TRBV12-4
TGTGCCAGCAGTCCGGACGGCCCCCTCTACGAGCAGTACTTC
CASSPDGPLYEQYF
>TRBJ2-5|.|many|TRBV11-2
TGTGCCAGCAGCTTAGCACGGGGGACCCAGTACTTC
CASSLARGTQYF
>TRBJ2-1|TRBD2|.|TRBV5-1
TGCGCCAGCAGCACCGGGACTAGCGGTGAGCAGTTCTTC
CASSTGTSGEQFF
>TRBJ1-2|TRBD1|few|TRBV18
TGTGCCAGCTCTTGGGACAGGCAAAACTATGGCTACACCTTC
CASSWDRQNYGYTF
>TRBJ2-1|TRBD2|.|TRBV7-7
TGTGCCAGCAGCCCCATACTAGCGGTGGCCCATGAGCAGTTCTTC
CASSPILAVAHEQFF
>TRBJ1-6|TRBD1|.|TRBV13
TGTGCCAGCAGCAAGAGGGGACAGGACTTTAATTCACCCCTCCACTTT
CASSKRGQDFNSPLHF
>TRBJ2-7|TRBD2|few|TRBV20-1
TGCAGTGCCTGGGCGGGGGGGATCGAGCAGTACTTC
CSAWAGGIEQYF
>TRBJ2-3|.|many|TRBV3-1
TGTGCCAGCAGCCAAGAGGCAGATACGCAGTATTTT
CASSQEADTQYF
>TRBJ2-7|TRBD2|few|TRBV10-3
TGTGCCATCAGGAGAGCGGGAGGAGGCGACGAGCAGTACTTC
CAIRRAGGGDEQYF
>TRBJ2-3|.|.|TRBV20-1
TGCAGTGCTAACGACCGGTCCGAGTATTTT
CSANDRSEYF
>TRBJ2-3|TRBD2|few|TRBV20-1
TGCAGTGCCCTGACTAGCGGGCTTAGCACAGATACGCAGTATTTT
CSALTSGLSTDTQYF
>TRBJ2-3|TRBD2|few|TRBV29-1
TGCAGTGCCGGGGGGTCAGATACGCAGTATTTT
CSAGGSDTQYF
>TRBJ2-7|.|.|TRBV6-5
TGTGCCAGCGTGTCCTCCTACGAGCAGTACTTC
CASVSSYEQYF
>TRBJ2-3|.|.|TRBV20-1
TGCAGCCTCTCGTGGCGGAACACAGATACGCAGTATTTT
CSLSWRNTDTQYF
>TRBJ2-7|.|.|TRBV5-5
TGTGCCAGCAGCCAGGGAAGCGACCCTAGACCTTGGGAGCAGTACTTC
CASSQGSDPRPWEQYF
>TRBJ2-1|TRBD2|few|TRBV5-6
TGTGCCAGTTACATGGTTAGCGGGAGGTTTAATGAGCAGTTCTTC
CASYMVSGRFNEQFF
>TRBJ1-4|.|many|TRBV7-2
TGTGCCAGCAGCTTCCTACCCTCAACTAATGAAAAACTGTTTTTT
CASSFLPSTNEKLFF
>TRBJ2-5|TRBD2|.|TRBV7-8
TGTGCCAGCAGTTCCGGGACTAGCGGGGCGCCCCTACACAGGTCCCAGTACTTC
CASSSGTSGAPLHRSQYF
>TRBJ2-7|.|.|TRBV20-1
TGCAGCGTCGGGGACAACTCCTACGAGCAGTACTTC
CSVGDNSYEQYF
>TRBJ2-1|TRBD2|few|TRBV20-1
TGCAGTGCTAGTAACACTCTAGCGGGATCCTACAATGAGCAGTTCTTC
CSASNTLAGSYNEQFF
>TRBJ2-3|TRBD2|.|TRBV20-1
TGCAGTGCTAAACTAGCGGGGGGGCTAGATACGCAGTATTTT
CSAKLAGGLDTQYF
>TRBJ1-1|.|few|TRBV10-2
TGCGCCAGCAGTGAGAGGGGGTCTTTCACTGAAGCTTTCTTT
CASSERGSFTEAFF
>TRBJ2-3|TRBD2|.|TRBV9
TGTGCCAGCAGCGCATCCGCCGGGACTAGCGTTTTCACAGATACGCAGTATTTT
CASSASAGTSVFTDTQYF
>TRBJ1-1|TRBD1|.|TRBV12-3/TRBV12-4
TGTGCCAGCAATTGGGGAACAGGGGACACTGAAGCTTTCTTT
CASNWGTGDTEAFF
>TRBJ1-5|.|.|TRBV5-1
TGCGCCAGCAGCCAGGGCTCTAGCGGGGGTAGCACAGATACGCAGCATTTT
CASSQGSSGGSTDTQHF
>TRBJ2-7|.|few|TRBV3-1
TGTGCCAGCAGCCAGACTAGGCTTTCCGAGCAGTACTTC
CASSQTRLSEQYF